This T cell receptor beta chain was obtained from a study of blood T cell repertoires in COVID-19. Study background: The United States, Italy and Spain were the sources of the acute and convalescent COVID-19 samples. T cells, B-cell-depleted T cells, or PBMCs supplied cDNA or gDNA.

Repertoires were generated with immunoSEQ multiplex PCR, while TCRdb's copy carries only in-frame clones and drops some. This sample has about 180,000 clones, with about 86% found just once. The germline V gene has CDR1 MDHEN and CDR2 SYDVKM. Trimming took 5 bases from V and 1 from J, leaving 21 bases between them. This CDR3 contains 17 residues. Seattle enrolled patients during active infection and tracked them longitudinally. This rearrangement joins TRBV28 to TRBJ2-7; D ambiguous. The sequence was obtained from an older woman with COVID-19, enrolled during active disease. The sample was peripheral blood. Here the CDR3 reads CASSHTPLDSRSYEQYF. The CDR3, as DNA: TGTGCCAGCAGTCATACCCCCCTTGACTCCAGATCCTACGAGCAGTACTTC.